This TCR beta chain comes out of a study of cytomegalovirus exposure and HLA in healthy donors. General study points: Sequencing depth roughly uniform across donors was assumed in presence/absence analyses. A classifier reportedly called cytomegalovirus status with high sensitivity and specificity. A later analysis linked a missense DCLRE1C variant to TCR beta V- and J-gene trimming. A later analysis reported that several of the most significant clusters appeared to be linked to common viral pathogens, among them Epstein-Barr virus.

The PCR was carried out with 60 Vbeta primers and 13 Jbeta primers. Assay used: immunoSEQ multiplex PCR; TCRdb lists only in-frame clones, some missing. The table lists about 98,000 clones, approximately 87% of them singletons. This clone was observed a handful of times. The antigen is undetermined. Per the germline V gene, CDR1 is SGHVS and CDR2 is FQNEAQ. V shed 1 base and J shed 6 bases, with 16 bases lying between them. This CDR3 region has 16 residues. This TCR was sampled from a man aged 35 to 55 in good health and CMV-seronegative. Sequenced input: PBMCs. This chain joins TRBV7-8 and TRBJ1-5; maybe TRBD1 (5 bases). The CDR3 spells CASSLGRPGQFQPQHF. As DNA, the CDR3 is TGTGCCAGCAGCTTAGGTCGGCCAGGGCAGTTTCAGCCCCAGCATTTT.